The 31 T cell receptor beta chains listed next were all sequenced from one sample in a study of technical replicates of blood from four donors. This table comes from immunoSEQ multiplex PCR, and its TCRdb copy is limited to in-frame clones, with some not included. The sample records approximately 79,000 clones, approximately 91% being singletons. Sequences were obtained from T cells isolated from PBMCs. Every receptor here comes from a human donor in good health.

V usage is TRBV28 and J usage is TRBJ1-5; 8 bases map to TRBD1. In germline, CDR1 is MDHEN, CDR2 SYDVKM. V trimming: 3 bases; J trimming: 0 bases; junction bases outside the gene matches: 4. The length of the CDR3 is 16 residues. This chain's CDR3 is CASSFSQGASNQPQHF. In DNA form, the CDR3 reads TGTGCCAGCAGTTTTTCCCAGGGGGCTAGCAATCAGCCCCAGCATTTT. Using reference TRBV28 and TRBJ1-5 for the parts outside the CDR3, the full variable domain is DVKVTQSSRYLVKRTGEKVFLECVQDMDHENMFWYRQDPGLGLRLIYFSYDVKMKEKGDIPEGYSVSREKKERFSLILESASTNQTSMYLCASSFSQGASNQPQHFGDGTRLSIL.

The chain recombines TRBV29-1 with TRBJ2-1; perhaps TRBD1 as D (5 bases). The CDR3 covers 13 residues. With 3 bases removed from V and 5 bases from J, the gap between germline ends came to 11 bases. Germline CDR1 SQVTM, CDR2 ANQGSEA. CDR3 DNA sequence: TGCAGCGTTGACAGGGAAGGCAACAATGAGCAGTTCTTC. It encodes CSVDREGNNEQFF.

The genes are TRBV6-6 and TRBJ2-7, with unresolved D. V lost 0 bases and J 3 bases, leaving 6 bases between the germline ends. The germline V gene encodes CDR1 MNHNY and CDR2 SVGAGI (reference sequence). There are 13 residues in the CDR3. CDR3 in DNA: TGTGCCAGCAGTTACTCCGCTAGCTACGAGCAGTACTTC. Its translation: CASSYSASYEQYF.

As DNA, the CDR3 is TGTGCCAGCAGTTCAGGGGTTGGAACTGAAGCTTTCTTT. This codes for CASSSGVGTEAFF. This chain uses TRBV6-5 with TRBJ1-1; a weak D match, TRBD1 (6 bases). This CDR3 has 13 amino acids. Germline assignment: CDR1 MNHEY and CDR2 SVGAGI. V lost 4 bases and J 5 bases, leaving 11 bases between the germline ends.

This chain joins TRBV19 and TRBJ1-5, with 7 bases identical to TRBD1. Germline V CDR1 and CDR2: LNHDA, SQIVND (reference sequence). V lost 8 bases to trimming and J lost 5 bases; unmatched junction nucleotides: 9. There are 14 residues in the CDR3. CDR3 loop: CASGDRAVDQPQHF. As DNA, the CDR3 is TGTGCCAGTGGAGACAGGGCCGTCGATCAGCCCCAGCATTTT.

The rearrangement links TRBV5-1 to TRBJ2-1; a possible D gene is TRBD1 (6 bases). The CDR3 runs to 18 residues. Germline V gene sequence: CDR1 SGHRS, CDR2 YFSETQ. V lost 4 bases to trimming and J lost 3 bases, with 23 bases between them. CDR3 residues: CASSIRAEGVIFYNEQFF. For the CDR3, the DNA is TGCGCCAGCAGCATACGCGCCGAGGGGGTAATTTTCTACAATGAGCAGTTCTTC.

The rearrangement joins TRBV27 to TRBJ1-2; no reliable D call. Germline V gives CDR1 MNHEY, CDR2 SMNVEV (reference sequence). This CDR3 contains 12 residues. Trimming shortened V by 8 bases and J by 4 bases, and 11 bases separated the two germline ends. The CDR3 coding sequence is TGTGCCAGCGGTTCGGGTGGCTATGGCTACACCTTC. Its translation is CASGSGGYGYTF.

The chain uses TRBV4-2 and TRBJ2-1, with D unclear. CDR1 LGHNA and CDR2 YNFKEQ come from the germline V gene. The CDR3 runs 15 residues. Trimming took off 0 bases at V and 3 bases at J, with 9 bases between the two ends. CDR3 in amino acids: CASSQDPSGYNEQFF. Here the CDR3 DNA reads TGTGCCAGCAGCCAAGACCCTAGTGGCTACAATGAGCAGTTCTTC.

This chain uses TRBV20-1 with TRBJ2-1; D is unresolved. V was trimmed by 4 bases and J by 7 bases, leaving 8 bases between them. CDR3 length equals 11 residues. Germline CDR1 reads DFQATT; CDR2 reads SNEGSKA (reference sequence). The CDR3 nucleotides are TGCAGTGCTACTTTCGTAAATGAGCAGTTCTTC. Translation gives CSATFVNEQFF.

For the CDR3, the DNA is TGTGCCAGCAGCTCAGGGGATCGAGGCTACACCTTC. Its translation: CASSSGDRGYTF. The chain employs TRBV28 and TRBJ1-2; a weak D match, TRBD1 (6 bases). In germline, CDR1 is MDHEN, CDR2 SYDVKM. V was clipped by 6 bases and J by 8 bases, with 13 bases between them. The CDR3 length is 12 residues.

J is TRBJ2-5 and V is TRBV29-1, with unresolved D. Between the trimmed V and J ends, which lost 4 bases and 5 bases, there was a span of 17 bases. The CDR3 length is 14 residues. In germline, CDR1 is SQVTM, CDR2 ANQGSEA. This chain's CDR3 is CSVGLRLNRETQYF. The CDR3 DNA is TGCAGCGTTGGACTTAGGCTCAATCGGGAGACCCAGTACTTC.

V usage is TRBV5-4 and J usage is TRBJ1-1, with D hard to call. The CDR3 runs to 13 residues. The V gene lost 2 bases and the J gene lost 1 base, with 6 bases spanning the gap. Germline lookup yields CDR1 SGHNT and CDR2 YYREEE (reference sequence). The CDR3 sequence is CASSFNGNTEAFF. CDR3 bases: TGTGCCAGCAGCTTTAACGGGAACACTGAAGCTTTCTTT.

CDR3 residues: CASSQDVSGRAYEQYF. The CDR3 DNA follows: TGCGCCAGCAGCCAAGATGTCAGCGGGAGGGCCTACGAGCAGTACTTC. The chain employs TRBV4-3 and TRBJ2-7; 10 nucleotides agree with TRBD2. The CDR3 has 16 amino acids. The V and J ends lost 0 bases and 2 bases, in that order; junction bases with no gene match: 4. Per germline, CDR1 LGHNA and CDR2 YSLEER.

This clone was observed a single time. J is TRBJ2-5 and V is TRBV5-1; D call uncertain. The CDR3 runs to 14 residues. CDR1 SGHRS and CDR2 YFSETQ come from the germline V gene. Between the trimmed V and J ends, which lost 0 bases and 0 bases, there was a span of 6 bases. The CDR3 DNA reads as TGCGCCAGCAGCTTGGTGCCGGACCAAGAGACCCAGTACTTC. Protein product: CASSLVPDQETQYF.

As concerns this clone: Because it lacks the conserved phenylalanine or tryptophan at the end, this CDR3 is likely a read error. The limits of the CDR3 on the DNA are not certain, so only TCRdb's listed CDR3 is given. CDR3 sequence: CAIMANGGQEKI. J is TRBJ1-1 and V is TRBV10-3; the D call in the table, TRBD1, was not verified against the DNA. Germline V lookup: CDR1 ENHRY, CDR2 SYGVKD. The CDR3 region is 12 residues in length, termini included.

This rearrangement joins TRBV4-1 to TRBJ2-2, with a possible D match to TRBD1 (5 bases). CDR3 length: 15 amino acids. Trimming removed 2 bases from V and 1 base from J, with 8 bases in between. Germline V gene lookup returns CDR1 MGHRA and CDR2 YSYEKL. CDR3 loop: CASSQKTGNTGELFF. The CDR3 DNA is TGCGCCAGCAGCCAAAAAACAGGGAACACCGGGGAGCTGTTTTTT.

The chain couples TRBV5-4 to TRBJ2-1, with a weak D call TRBD1 (5 bases). V shed 2 bases and J shed 8 bases, with 23 bases lying between them. Germline CDR1 SGHNT, CDR2 YYREEE (reference sequence). The CDR3 has 17 amino acids. This chain's CDR3 is CASSFQGSGMGSDEQFF. The CDR3 DNA sequence: TGTGCCAGCAGCTTTCAAGGTTCAGGGATGGGTTCAGATGAGCAGTTCTTC. Looking up the rest from reference TRBV5-4 and TRBJ2-1 gives the full variable domain: ETGVTQSPTHLIKTRGQQVTLRCSSQSGHNTVSWYQQALGQGPQFIFQYYREEENGRGNFPPRFSGLQFPNYSSELNVNALELDDSALYLCASSFQGSGMGSDEQFFGPGTRLTVL.

This chain joins TRBV4-1 and TRBJ2-1; weak D call: TRBD2 (7 bases). CDR1 MGHRA and CDR2 YSYEKL come from the germline V gene. This CDR3 contains 17 residues. Between the trimmed V and J ends, which lost 0 bases and 5 bases, there was a span of 17 bases. The CDR3 here is CASSQEGDRLADNEQFF. The CDR3 DNA follows: TGCGCCAGCAGCCAAGAGGGTGACAGGCTAGCGGACAATGAGCAGTTCTTC.

In this sample, this clone turned up once. The gene calls are TRBV15 and TRBJ1-2, with D unclear. V was clipped by 0 bases and J by 5 bases, with 7 bases between them. The CDR3 covers 13 residues. CDR1 and CDR2 (germline): LNHNV, YYDKDF (reference sequence). The CDR3 DNA follows: TGTGCCACCAGCAGAGATCCGGGTTATGGCTACACCTTC. It yields the protein CATSRDPGYGYTF. Using reference TRBV15 and TRBJ1-2 for the parts outside the CDR3, the full variable domain is DAMVIQNPRYQVTQFGKPVTLSCSQTLNHNVMYWYQQKSSQAPKLLFHYYDKDFNNEADTPDNFQSRRPNTSFCFLDIRSPGLGDTAMYLCATSRDPGYGYTFGSGTRLTVV.

The chain combines TRBV29-1 with TRBJ1-1; the D gene is possibly TRBD1 (5 bases). The CDR3 runs 13 residues. Trimming shortened V by 4 bases and J by 1 base, and 10 bases separated the two germline ends. Germline V gene data show CDR1 as SQVTM and CDR2 as ANQGSEA. CDR3 nucleotides: TGCAGCGTTGTAAGGGGAGGGAACACTGAAGCTTTCTTT. It is translated as CSVVRGGNTEAFF.

On this clone itself: Other DNA variants within this sample encode the same CDR3. This chain connects TRBV28 to TRBJ2-7; D not certain. Per germline, CDR1 MDHEN and CDR2 SYDVKM. The CDR3 is made up of 12 amino acids. The germline V and J ends were trimmed by 3 bases and 0 bases, with 3 bases remaining between them. CDR3 in amino acids: CASSFSSYEQYF. The CDR3 bases are TGTGCCAGCAGTTTCTCCTCCTACGAGCAGTACTTC. Looking up the rest from reference TRBV28 and TRBJ2-7 gives the full variable domain: DVKVTQSSRYLVKRTGEKVFLECVQDMDHENMFWYRQDPGLGLRLIYFSYDVKMKEKGDIPEGYSVSREKKERFSLILESASTNQTSMYLCASSFSSYEQYFGPGTRLTVT.

The rearrangement uses TRBV6-6 and TRBJ1-1; the D gene is possibly TRBD1 (5 bases). Trimming removed 7 bases from V and 2 bases from J, with 14 bases in between. The germline gives CDR1 MNHNY, CDR2 SVGAGI (reference sequence). The CDR3 has 14 residues. The CDR3: CASNMGLTNTEAFF. The CDR3 DNA reads TGTGCCAGCAACATGGGACTGACCAACACTGAAGCTTTCTTT.

This clone has just a few counts. The rearrangement links TRBV7-2 to TRBJ1-5; D is ambiguous. Germline CDR1 and CDR2: SGHTA and FQGNSA. The CDR3 length is 13 residues. Trimming removed 6 bases from V and 7 bases from J, with 13 bases in between. Here the CDR3 reads CASSSSTGQPQHF. The CDR3 DNA reads TGTGCCAGCAGTTCATCTACGGGGCAGCCCCAGCATTTT.

This clone was detected only once. CDR3: CASRVRLQETQYF. DNA for the CDR3: TGCGCCAGCAGAGTCAGACTCCAAGAGACCCAGTACTTC. The chain combines TRBV5-1 with TRBJ2-5; D gene unclear. This CDR3 spans 13 amino acids. Per germline, CDR1 SGHRS and CDR2 YFSETQ. The V and J ends lost 5 bases and 1 base respectively, with 9 bases between them.

The gene calls are TRBV4-1 and TRBJ1-4; 7 nucleotides line up with TRBD1. The germline CDR1 and CDR2 sequences are MGHRA and YSYEKL. The V gene end was trimmed by 0 bases and the J gene end by 7 bases; junction bases not matched to a gene: 5. The CDR3 totals 15 residues. CDR3 region: CASSQDAGGGEKLFF. The CDR3 nucleotides read TGCGCCAGCAGCCAAGATGCAGGGGGAGGTGAAAAACTGTTTTTT.

The chain is built from TRBV7-9 and TRBJ2-1; TRBD1 aligns across 8 bases. From germline, CDR1 is SEHNR and CDR2 FQNEAQ (reference sequence). The CDR3 length is 13 residues. The V and J ends lost 4 bases and 7 bases, in that order; junction bases with no gene match: 3. This chain's CDR3 is CASSSQGGNEQFF. CDR3 DNA sequence: TGTGCCAGCAGCTCACAGGGGGGAAATGAGCAGTTCTTC.

V is TRBV21-1 and J is TRBJ2-7; TRBD2 reflects the table's D call only, with no check against the DNA. TRBV21-1 is deemed a pseudogene. The CDR3 runs to 15 residues. The CDR3 spells CASSKTSGSLYEQYF. The DNA for the CDR3 is TGTGCCAGCAGCAAAACTAGCGGGAGTCTGTACGAGCAGTACTTC.

DNA of the CDR3: TGTGCCAGTAGTATCTCGTCAGGGATCCTAGCCAAAAACATTCAGTACTTC. Translated: CASSISSGILAKNIQYF. The chain links TRBV19 to TRBJ2-4; TRBD1 is a possible D gene (5 bases). The V gene's germline CDR1 is LNHDA and CDR2 SQIVND (reference sequence). Trimming removed 3 bases from V and 0 bases from J, with 15 bases in between. The CDR3 loop spans 17 amino acids.

The chain joins TRBV7-7 to TRBJ2-7, with a possible D match to TRBD2 (6 bases). The CDR3 consists of 14 residues. Trimming cost V 6 bases and J 3 bases, with 15 bases left between them. Germline V gene sequence: CDR1 SSHAT, CDR2 FNYEAQ (reference sequence). CDR3 in DNA: TGTGCCAGCAGTAGGGACTTATCTAACTACGAGCAGTACTTC. This sequence encodes CASSRDLSNYEQYF.

CDR3 sequence: CASSLASMETQYF. The CDR3 DNA reads TGTGCCAGCAGTTTGGCTAGTATGGAGACCCAGTACTTC. The chain employs TRBV27 and TRBJ2-5, with D uncertain. CDR1 is MNHEY and CDR2 is SMNVEV in the germline V gene (reference sequence). The V gene lost 3 bases and the J gene lost 5 bases, with 10 bases spanning the gap. The CDR3 loop spans 13 amino acids.

V and J are TRBV14 and TRBJ1-2; D is undetermined. The CDR3 loop spans 13 amino acids. CDR1 is SGHDN, CDR2 FVKESK, per germline. Trimming cost V 2 bases and J 8 bases, with 12 bases left between them. The CDR3 DNA reads as TGTGCCAGCAGCCAATTTGGGTCTAGGGGCTACACCTTC. Its translation: CASSQFGSRGYTF.